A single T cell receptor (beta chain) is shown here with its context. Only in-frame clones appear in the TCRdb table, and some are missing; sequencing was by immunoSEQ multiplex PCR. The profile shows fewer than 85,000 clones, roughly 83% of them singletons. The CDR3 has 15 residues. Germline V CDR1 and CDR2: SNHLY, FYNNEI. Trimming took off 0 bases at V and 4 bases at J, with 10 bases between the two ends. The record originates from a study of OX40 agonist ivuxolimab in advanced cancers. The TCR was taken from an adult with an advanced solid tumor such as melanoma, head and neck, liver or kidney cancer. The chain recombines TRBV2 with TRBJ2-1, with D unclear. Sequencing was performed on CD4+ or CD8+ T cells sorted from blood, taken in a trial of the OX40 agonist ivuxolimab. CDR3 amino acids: CASSEAPGRYNEQFF. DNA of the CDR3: TGTGCCAGCAGTGAAGCTCCGGGCAGATACAATGAGCAGTTCTTC.